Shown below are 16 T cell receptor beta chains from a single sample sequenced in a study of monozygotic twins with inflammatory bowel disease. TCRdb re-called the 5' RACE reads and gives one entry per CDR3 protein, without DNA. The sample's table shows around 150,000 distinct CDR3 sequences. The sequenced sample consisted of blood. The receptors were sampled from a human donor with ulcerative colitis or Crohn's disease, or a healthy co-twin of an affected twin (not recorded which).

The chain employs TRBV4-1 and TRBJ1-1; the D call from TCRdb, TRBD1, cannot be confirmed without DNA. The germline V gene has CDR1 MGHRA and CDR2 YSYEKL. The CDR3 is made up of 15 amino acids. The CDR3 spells CASSPWTDSLAEAFF.

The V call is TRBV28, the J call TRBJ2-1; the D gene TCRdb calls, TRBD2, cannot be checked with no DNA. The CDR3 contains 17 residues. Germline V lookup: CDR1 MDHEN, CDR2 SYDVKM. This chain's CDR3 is CASSLWAHGLAYNEQFF. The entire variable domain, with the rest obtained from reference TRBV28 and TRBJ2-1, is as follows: DVKVTQSSRYLVKRTGEKVFLECVQDMDHENMFWYRQDPGLGLRLIYFSYDVKMKEKGDIPEGYSVSREKKERFSLILESASTNQTSMYLCASSLWAHGLAYNEQFFGPGTRLTVL.

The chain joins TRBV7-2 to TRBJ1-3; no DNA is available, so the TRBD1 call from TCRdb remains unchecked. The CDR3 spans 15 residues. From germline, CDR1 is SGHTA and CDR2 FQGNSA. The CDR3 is CASSLARGGGNTIYF.

This CDR3 reads CASSLRGTSGGILHSYNEQFF. The chain couples TRBV7-3 to TRBJ2-1; absent DNA, TCRdb's TRBD2 call cannot be checked. The CDR3 contains 21 residues. The germline V gene encodes CDR1 SGHTA and CDR2 FQGTGA.

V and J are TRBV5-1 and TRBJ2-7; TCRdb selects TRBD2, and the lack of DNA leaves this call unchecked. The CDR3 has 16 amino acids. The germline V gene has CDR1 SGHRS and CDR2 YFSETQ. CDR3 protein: CASSLDLAGAAYEQYF.

CDR3 loop: CATSGTGPEETQYF. The genes are TRBV10-3 and TRBJ2-5; TCRdb indicates TRBD1, and absent DNA this call remains unverified. The CDR3 consists of 14 residues. CDR1 is ENHRY and CDR2 is SYGVKD in the germline V gene.

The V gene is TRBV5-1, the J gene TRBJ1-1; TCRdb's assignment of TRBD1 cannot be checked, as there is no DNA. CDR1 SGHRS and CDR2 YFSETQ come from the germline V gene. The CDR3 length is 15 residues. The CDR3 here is CASSFFDRSNTEAFF.

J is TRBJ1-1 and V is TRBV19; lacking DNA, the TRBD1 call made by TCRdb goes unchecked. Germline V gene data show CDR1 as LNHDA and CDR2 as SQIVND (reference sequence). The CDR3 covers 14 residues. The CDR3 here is CASIQGGVNTEAFF.

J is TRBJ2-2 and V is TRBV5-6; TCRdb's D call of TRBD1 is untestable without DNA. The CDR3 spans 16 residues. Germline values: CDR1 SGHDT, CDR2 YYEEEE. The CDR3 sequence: CASSRDRGGLPGELFF.

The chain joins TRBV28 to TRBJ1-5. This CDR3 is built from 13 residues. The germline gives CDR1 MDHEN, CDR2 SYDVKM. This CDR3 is CASTRFSNQPQHF.

CDR3 region: CASSFSRGRTSNTGELFF. The chain carries TRBV11-1 and TRBJ2-2; TCRdb outputs TRBD1, but without DNA this stays unchecked. The CDR3 contains 18 residues. Germline lookup yields CDR1 SGHAT and CDR2 FQDESV (reference sequence).

CDR3 residues: CAAGTGGTGANVLTF. The V gene is TRBV24-1, the J gene TRBJ2-6; TCRdb calls TRBD1, which cannot be checked without DNA. This CDR3 region has 15 residues. The V gene's germline CDR1 is KGHDR and CDR2 SFDVKD.

CDR3 sequence: CASSPLRTGYEQYF. The chain is built from TRBV6-2 or TRBV6-3 and TRBJ2-7; there is no DNA to check the TCRdb D call of TRBD1. The CDR3 extends over 14 amino acids. Germline values: CDR1 MNHEY, CDR2 SVGEGT.

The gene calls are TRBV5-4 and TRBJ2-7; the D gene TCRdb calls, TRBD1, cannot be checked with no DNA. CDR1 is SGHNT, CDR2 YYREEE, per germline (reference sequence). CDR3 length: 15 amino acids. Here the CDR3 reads CASSLTGALSYEQYF.

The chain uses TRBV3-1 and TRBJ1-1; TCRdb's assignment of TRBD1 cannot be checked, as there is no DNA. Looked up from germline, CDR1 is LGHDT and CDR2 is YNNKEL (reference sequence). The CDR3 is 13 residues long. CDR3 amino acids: CASSQDWDREAFF.

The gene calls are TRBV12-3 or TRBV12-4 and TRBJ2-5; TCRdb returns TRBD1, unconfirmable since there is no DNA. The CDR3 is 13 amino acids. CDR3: CASSRLGGETQYF.